These 5 T cell receptor beta chains were all obtained from the same sample, sequenced in a study of control samples from healthy donors and cancer patients. Profiled with immunoSEQ multiplex PCR; TCRdb holds only in-frame clones, not every one. The sample contains 100,000 to 110,000 clones, roughly 90% of which appear only once. The specimen was blood. These TCRs come from a woman in her 50s in good health.

This rearrangement joins TRBV5-5 to TRBJ2-2; TRBD1 agrees at 7 bases. Germline CDR1 reads SGHKS; CDR2 reads YYEKEE (reference sequence). There are 18 residues in the CDR3. Trimming took 4 bases from V and 2 from J; bases not matched to a gene: 14. In nucleotides, the CDR3 is TGTGCCAGCAGCCGATATCTACAGGGGTTGGGTAACACCGGGGAGCTGTTTTTT. Translation: CASSRYLQGLGNTGELFF.

A few counts support this clone. The chain is built from TRBV7-9 and TRBJ2-7, with TRBD2 matching over 9 bases. The CDR3 sequence is 18 residues long. Germline V gives CDR1 SEHNR, CDR2 FQNEAQ (reference sequence). With 4 bases clipped from V and 4 bases from J, the junction kept 17 bases outside the gene matches. The CDR3 bases are TGTGCCAGCAGCTCATCCGGTGGAGGGCTAGCGGGGACTTACGAGCAGTACTTC. Amino acid sequence: CASSSSGGGLAGTYEQYF.

The chain uses TRBV18 and TRBJ2-3; 9 nucleotides agree with TRBD1. After removal of 4 bases from V and 2 bases from J, the junction contained 1 base not matched to a gene. The germline gives CDR1 KGHSH, CDR2 LQKENI. The CDR3 extends over 14 amino acids. The CDR3 spells CASSRDRATDTQYF. The CDR3 region has the DNA TGTGCCAGCTCACGGGACAGGGCCACAGATACGCAGTATTTT.

This chain links TRBV15 with TRBJ1-1; D perhaps matches TRBD1 (6 bases). Trimming removed 5 bases at V and 5 bases at J, with 21 bases between. This CDR3 spans 16 amino acids. From germline, CDR1 is LNHNV and CDR2 YYDKDF (reference sequence). CDR3 region: CATSGGAIVLTTEAFF. CDR3 DNA: TGTGCCACCAGCGGGGGGGCTATAGTATTGACGACTGAAGCTTTCTTT.

J is TRBJ2-6 and V is TRBV7-2, with D unresolved. V was shortened by 1 base and J by 1 base, with 5 bases between the two germline ends. This CDR3 spans 15 amino acids. CDR1 and CDR2 from the germline V gene are SGHTA and FQGNSA. CDR3 sequence: CASSLGGSGANVLTF. In DNA form, the CDR3 reads TGTGCCAGCAGCTTAGGGGGATCTGGGGCCAACGTCCTGACTTTC.